This is a list of T cell receptor beta chains from one sample in a study of T cells in Graves' hyperthyroidism and ophthalmopathy. A single record per CDR3 protein comes from TCRdb applying MiXCR to the multiplex PCR reads. This table holds a few hundred thousand distinct CDR3 sequences, approximately 48% found once. The sample was peripheral blood or thyroid tissue (not recorded which). These receptors all come from an adult woman with Graves' disease, either hyperthyroidism or ophthalmopathy (not recorded which). CDR3s include the opening cysteine and the closing phenylalanine or tryptophan. A D gene is named only where the DNA matches it firmly. Clone size is shown for a subset of rows, as once, few, many or a class of expanded clone.

J: TRBJ1-1; size: NA; V: TRBV2; D: NA; DNA: TGTGCCAGCAGTGACGGGCATGGAGTGAGCACTGAAGCTTTCTTT; CDR3: CASSDGHGVSTEAFF
J: TRBJ2-5; size: many; V: TRBV5-1; D: NA; DNA: TGCGCCAGCAGCTCCACCGAGTCCCCGGCGTTGGAGACCCAGTACTTC; CDR3: CASSSTESPALETQYF
J: TRBJ2-6; size: many; V: TRBV5-1; D: NA; DNA: TGCGCCAGCAGCTTGCCTTCCGGCTCTGGGGCCAACGTCCTGACTTTC; CDR3: CASSLPSGSGANVLTF
J: TRBJ2-5; size: NA; V: TRBV18; D: TRBD2; DNA: TGTGCCAGCTCACAAACTAGCGGGAGGTTTTCGGAGACCCAGTACTTC; CDR3: CASSQTSGRFSETQYF
J: TRBJ1-2; size: NA; V: TRBV12-3/TRBV12-4; D: NA; DNA: TGTGCCACTGCTGGGGGCGGAGACTATGGCTACACCTTC; CDR3: CATAGGGDYGYTF
J: TRBJ2-3; size: NA; V: TRBV7-8; D: NA; DNA: TGTGCCAGCAGCTTAGGTCCATTGGGAGATACGCAGTATTTT; CDR3: CASSLGPLGDTQYF
J: TRBJ2-6; size: NA; V: TRBV19; D: NA; DNA: TGTGCCAGTAGTAAACGACAGACTTTC; CDR3: CASSKRQTF
J: TRBJ2-7; size: many; V: TRBV29-1; D: TRBD1; DNA: TGCAGCGTCAAATTTCAGGGGGCTGGCGAGCAGTACTTC; CDR3: CSVKFQGAGEQYF
J: TRBJ2-6; size: NA; V: TRBV7-3; D: NA; DNA: TGTGCCAGCAGGTCATCTCAGGCTAGCGCGAACACCGGGGCCAACGTCCTGACTTTC; CDR3: CASRSSQASANTGANVLTF
J: TRBJ1-2; size: few; V: TRBV7-9; D: NA; DNA: TGTGCCAGCAGCTTTGATACAGCAACTTACTATGGCTACACCTTC; CDR3: CASSFDTATYYGYTF
J: TRBJ1-1; size: NA; V: TRBV20-1; D: NA; DNA: TGCAGTGCTAGAGATAAGGGAGGGGAGTGGAGCACTGAAGCTTTCTTT; CDR3: CSARDKGGEWSTEAFF
J: TRBJ2-7; size: few; V: TRBV2; D: NA; DNA: TGTGCCAGCTGTAGAACCTACGAGCAGTACTTC; CDR3: CASCRTYEQYF
J: TRBJ1-2; size: NA; V: TRBV10-3; D: NA; DNA: TGTGCCATCACTGCAGAGTCGAACTATGGCTACACCTTC; CDR3: CAITAESNYGYTF
J: TRBJ1-1; size: NA; V: TRBV10-1; D: TRBD1; DNA: TGCGCCAGCAGCGAAGGACAGGGGGCCTCGAAGGAAGCTCTCTTT; CDR3: CASSEGQGASKEALF
J: TRBJ2-7; size: NA; V: TRBV7-9; D: TRBD2; DNA: TGTGCCAGCAGCCAACCTCGGACTAGCGGGACTAGAGGTCAATCCTACGAGCAGTACTTC; CDR3: CASSQPRTSGTRGQSYEQYF
J: TRBJ2-7; size: many; V: TRBV7-6; D: NA; DNA: TGTGCCAGCAGCTTGGTGTACAGTCCGACCTACGAGCAGTACTTC; CDR3: CASSLVYSPTYEQYF